This T cell receptor beta chain was captured by sequencing in a study of T cells in women clearing cervical HPV infection. Study details: Donors had HPV16-related CIN3 or worse; 2 had invasive cancer. Controls gave blood once infection was undetectable; cases at lesion identification. Findings and limits, study-wide: Repertoire richness, not evenness, was significantly elevated in CIN3+ cases versus controls.

Comments on this clone: Antigen specificity is unknown.

Average input was around 1,300 ng genomic DNA for immunoSEQ TCR beta CDR3 amplification. Some clones are missing from TCRdb's copy, which holds only in-frame ones; the method was immunoSEQ multiplex PCR. The table lists fewer than 25,000 clones. Sequenced input: blood buffy coat. This TCR derives from a woman aged 18 to 75 with a cervical HPV16 infection that either progressed to CIN3+ or cleared (not recorded which).

This CDR3 is CASSRTTGCGLRNQPQHF. Incomplete CDR3 DNA: TGCGCCAGCAGTCGCACGACAGGGTGCGGCTTACGCAATCAGCCC. J is TRBJ1-5 and V is TRBV23-1; 7 nucleotides align to TRBD1. The CDR3 end lies 3 residues beyond the end of the read and is filled in from the germline J gene. TRBV23-1 is reported as an ORF; its role is uncertain. The CDR3 is 18 amino acids. J was trimmed by 2 bases and V by 4 bases; bases with no gene match: 14.